The clone carrying this T cell receptor (beta chain) is labeled as medium-sized. Antigen: not known. cDNA was made by 5'RACE with 10-nucleotide random UMIs. In TCRdb, the 5' RACE reads were re-called with MiXCR into one record per CDR3 protein. Of some 5,000 distinct CDR3 sequences listed, 23% are singletons. This sample was taken from a study of neurological immune-mediated disorders. Sorted libraries used approximately 910,000 CD4+ or CD8+ T cells. The germline V and J ends were trimmed by 0 bases and 3 bases, with 15 bases remaining between them. Germline lookup yields CDR1 SGHDN and CDR2 FVKESK. CDR3 length: 16 amino acids. Study outcomes and limitations: Across subjects, expanded clones had no CDR3 amino acid sequences in common, pointing to private repertoires in all groups.

The clonotype originates from a woman aged 60-75 years with HTLV-1-associated myelopathy (HAM/TSP). Sequenced: CD8+ T cells from blood. The chain uses TRBV14 and TRBJ2-7; D call uncertain. For the CDR3, the DNA is TGTGCCAGCAGCCAAGAACCGCGACTGATGATCTACGAGCAGTACTTC. It codes for CASSQEPRLMIYEQYF.